These 18 T cell receptor beta chains were all obtained from the same sample, sequenced in a study of cytomegalovirus exposure and HLA in healthy donors. PCR used 60 Vbeta primers and 13 Jbeta primers. Repertoires were generated with immunoSEQ multiplex PCR, while TCRdb's copy carries only in-frame clones and drops some. This sample's clone table lists about 170,000 clones. Sequencing was performed on PBMCs. These receptors were collected from a woman in her late teens or twenties in good health and CMV-seropositive.

The chain uses TRBV5-1 and TRBJ2-3, with 7 bases fitting TRBD1. The CDR3 loop spans 14 amino acids. The V segment lost 7 bases and the J segment 0 bases; nucleotides outside the gene matches: 5. Germline V gene data show CDR1 as SGHRS and CDR2 as YFSETQ. DNA for the CDR3: TGCGCCAGCGGCACAGGGGAAAGCACAGATACGCAGTATTTT. This sequence encodes CASGTGESTDTQYF.

The J gene is TRBJ1-1, the V gene TRBV6-5; 7 bases are a match to TRBD1. The ends lost 5 bases at V and 5 bases at J; junction bases unmatched: 2. CDR3 length: 12 amino acids. Germline loops: CDR1 MNHEY, CDR2 SVGAGI. The CDR3 spells CASSQTGTEAFF. The CDR3 DNA sequence: TGTGCCAGCAGTCAGACAGGGACTGAAGCTTTCTTT.

The chain uses TRBV27 and TRBJ2-1, with D perhaps TRBD2 (6 bases). Deletions cut 4 bases from V and 0 bases from J, with 10 bases between. This CDR3 has 15 amino acids. CDR1 is MNHEY and CDR2 is SMNVEV in the germline V gene (reference sequence). The CDR3 sequence: CASSSSASSYNEQFF. CDR3 in DNA: TGTGCCAGCAGTTCTAGCGCTAGCTCCTACAATGAGCAGTTCTTC.

The gene calls are TRBV7-2 and TRBJ2-7; D ambiguous. Trimming stripped 1 base from V and 0 bases from J, with 13 bases between. Germline V gives CDR1 SGHTA, CDR2 FQGNSA. This CDR3 is built from 16 residues. CDR3 sequence reads: CASSLEGRYPSYEQYF. Here the CDR3 DNA reads TGTGCCAGCAGCTTAGAAGGCAGGTACCCCTCCTACGAGCAGTACTTC.

The V and J genes are TRBV4-1 and TRBJ2-1; TRBD2 might be the D (5 bases). The CDR3 length is 13 residues. The V end lost 5 bases, the J end lost 8 bases, and 13 bases lay between the germline ends. Germline values: CDR1 MGHRA, CDR2 YSYEKL. The chain's CDR3 is CASSSLAFDEQFF. The CDR3 DNA sequence: TGCGCCAGCAGCTCCCTAGCTTTCGATGAGCAGTTCTTC.

V is TRBV7-8 and J is TRBJ2-1, with 7 bases that match TRBD2. Germline trimming cut 4 bases from V and 3 bases from J; bases unmatched to any gene: 6. The germline CDR1 and CDR2 sequences are SGHVS and FQNEAQ. CDR3 length: 15 amino acids. The CDR3 DNA reads TGTGCCAGCAGCTCCGGGACTACCTTCTACAATGAGCAGTTCTTC. Its translation: CASSSGTTFYNEQFF.

The V gene is TRBV19, the J gene TRBJ2-7; 11 positions agree with TRBD2. CDR1 is LNHDA and CDR2 is SQIVND in the germline V gene (reference sequence). This CDR3 is 16 amino acids long. Trimming cost V 4 bases and J 1 base; bases outside gene matches: 6. CDR3: CASSTRLAGGSYEQYF. In nucleotides, the CDR3 is TGTGCCAGTAGTACGCGGCTAGCGGGGGGTTCCTACGAGCAGTACTTC.

The CDR3 bases are TGTGCCAGCAGCTTAACTAGCGGGGGAATTAATGAGCAGTTCTTC. Translation gives CASSLTSGGINEQFF. J is TRBJ2-1 and V is TRBV7-2; 11 nucleotides agree with TRBD2. The CDR3 consists of 15 residues. Trimming took 2 bases from V and 7 from J; bases not matched to a gene: 4. Looked up from germline, CDR1 is SGHTA and CDR2 is FQGNSA.

This chain uses TRBV11-2 with TRBJ2-1; possibly TRBD2 for D (5 bases). The CDR3 length is 14 residues. V gave up 3 bases and J gave up 5 bases, with 11 bases separating them. The germline gives CDR1 SGHAT, CDR2 FQNNGV. Written as DNA, the CDR3 is TGTGCCAGCAGCTTCCAGGACTCTGACAATGAGCAGTTCTTC. As protein: CASSFQDSDNEQFF.

The chain joins TRBV7-3 to TRBJ1-1, with D maybe TRBD1 (6 bases). The V gene lost 4 bases and the J gene lost 5 bases, with 11 bases spanning the gap. CDR1 is SGHTA and CDR2 is FQGTGA in the germline V gene. CDR3 length equals 13 residues. The DNA for the CDR3 is TGTGCCAGCAGCTCAGGGGTAGGAACTGAAGCTTTCTTT. Translated: CASSSGVGTEAFF.

The V call is TRBV4-3, the J call TRBJ1-1, with D unclear. Germline CDR1 reads LGHNA; CDR2 reads YSLEER. The length of the CDR3 is 16 residues. The germline V and J ends were trimmed by 1 base and 4 bases, with 16 bases remaining between them. The DNA for the CDR3 is TGCGCCAGCAGCCAAGGGTCCCCTCTCCGAGGCACTGAAGCTTTCTTT. Protein sequence: CASSQGSPLRGTEAFF.

The chain joins TRBV18 to TRBJ2-1; 10 bases agree with TRBD2. Germline CDR1 and CDR2: KGHSH and LQKENI. Losses at the gene ends were 1 base for V and 0 bases for J; bases not matched to a gene: 6. This CDR3 has 18 residues. The CDR3 DNA follows: TGTGCCAGCTCACCACGGCTTAGCGGGGGGCTCTCCTACAATGAGCAGTTCTTC. Amino acids: CASSPRLSGGLSYNEQFF.

The J gene is TRBJ1-1, the V gene TRBV7-2; 9 bases map to TRBD1. From germline, CDR1 is SGHTA and CDR2 FQGNSA. The J segment lost 5 bases and the V segment lost 4 bases, leaving 5 bases of the junction unmatched. The CDR3 is made up of 14 amino acids. Here the CDR3 DNA reads TGTGCCAGCAGCTGGACAGGGGCGAGGACTGAAGCTTTCTTT. Protein sequence: CASSWTGARTEAFF.

J is TRBJ2-7 and V is TRBV10-3; D uncertain. The CDR3 loop spans 12 amino acids. Germline V CDR1 and CDR2: ENHRY, SYGVKD. Trimming stripped 10 bases from V and 5 bases from J, with 15 bases between. The DNA for the CDR3 is TGTGCCACCAAAAAATCTGCGGACGAGCAGTACTTC. Translation: CATKKSADEQYF.

V usage is TRBV6-5 and J usage is TRBJ2-3; possible D gene TRBD2, 6 bases. CDR3 length equals 11 residues. Trimming removed 1 base from V and 14 bases from J, with 10 bases in between. Per germline, CDR1 MNHEY and CDR2 SVGAGI. CDR3 sequence reads: CASSYWGVRYF. CDR3 coding DNA: TGTGCCAGCAGTTACTGGGGGGTCCGGTATTTT.

The CDR3 DNA reads TGTGCCAGCAGCTTACCAGAAACAGGGGAAGGGGGCTACACCTTC. It is translated as CASSLPETGEGGYTF. The chain has TRBV7-9 and TRBJ1-2; TRBD1 matches 7 bases. Germline-derived CDR1 and CDR2 are SEHNR and FQNEAQ (reference sequence). CDR3 size: 15 residues. Trimming removed 2 bases from V and 8 bases from J; junction bases left unmatched: 11.

The chain recombines TRBV9 with TRBJ2-1, with 9 bases identical to TRBD2. From germline, CDR1 is SGDLS and CDR2 YYNGEE. This CDR3 has 18 amino acids. The junction had 16 bases not matched to a gene; V was cut back by 1 base and J by 8 bases. CDR3 bases: TGTGCCAGCAGCGTACCCAGCAGGGCGGGGGGGCCGAAAGATGAGCAGTTCTTC. Amino acids: CASSVPSRAGGPKDEQFF. Supplemented by reference TRBV9 and TRBJ2-1, the full variable domain reads DSGVTQTPKHLITATGQRVTLRCSPRSGDLSVYWYQQSLDQGLQFLIQYYNGEERAKGNILERFSAQQFPDLHSELNLSSLELGDSALYFCASSVPSRAGGPKDEQFFGPGTRLTVL.

V gene TRBV5-4 combines with J gene TRBJ1-1, with 8 nucleotides matching TRBD1. Germline loops: CDR1 SGHNT, CDR2 YYREEE (reference sequence). J lost 3 bases, V lost 4 bases, and 11 bases had no gene match. This CDR3 region has 16 residues. CDR3 protein: CASSQNRGSDDTEAFF. The CDR3 nucleotides read TGTGCCAGCAGCCAGAACAGGGGGAGTGACGACACTGAAGCTTTCTTT.